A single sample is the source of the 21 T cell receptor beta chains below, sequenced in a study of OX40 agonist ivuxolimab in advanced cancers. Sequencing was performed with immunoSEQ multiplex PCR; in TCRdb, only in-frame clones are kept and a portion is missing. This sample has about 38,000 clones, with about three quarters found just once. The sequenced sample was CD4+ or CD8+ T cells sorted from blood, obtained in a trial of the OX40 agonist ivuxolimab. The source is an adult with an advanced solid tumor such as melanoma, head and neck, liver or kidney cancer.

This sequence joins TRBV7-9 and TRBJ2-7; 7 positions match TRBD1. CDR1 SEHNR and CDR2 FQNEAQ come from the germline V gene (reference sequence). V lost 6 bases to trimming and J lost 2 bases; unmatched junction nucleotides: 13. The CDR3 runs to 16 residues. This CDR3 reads CASRPDRAPRPYEQYF. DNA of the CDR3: TGTGCCAGCAGGCCTGACAGGGCCCCGCGGCCCTACGAGCAGTACTTC.

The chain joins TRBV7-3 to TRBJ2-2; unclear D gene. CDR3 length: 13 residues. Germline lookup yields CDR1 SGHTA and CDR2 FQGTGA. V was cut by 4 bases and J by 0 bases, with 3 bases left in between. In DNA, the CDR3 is TGTGCCAGCAGCTACACGAACACCGGGGAGCTGTTTTTT. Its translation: CASSYTNTGELFF.

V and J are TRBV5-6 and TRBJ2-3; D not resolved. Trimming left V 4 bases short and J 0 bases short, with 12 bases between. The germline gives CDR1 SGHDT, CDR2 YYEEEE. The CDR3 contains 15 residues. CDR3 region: CASSPRPASTDTQYF. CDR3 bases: TGTGCCAGCAGCCCGCGCCCAGCCAGCACAGATACGCAGTATTTT.

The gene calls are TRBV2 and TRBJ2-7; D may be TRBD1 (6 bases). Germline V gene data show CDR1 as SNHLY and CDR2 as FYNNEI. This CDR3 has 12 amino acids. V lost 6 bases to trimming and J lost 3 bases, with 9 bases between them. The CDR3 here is CASSLDSYEQYF. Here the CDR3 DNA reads TGTGCCAGCAGCTTGGACAGCTACGAGCAGTACTTC.

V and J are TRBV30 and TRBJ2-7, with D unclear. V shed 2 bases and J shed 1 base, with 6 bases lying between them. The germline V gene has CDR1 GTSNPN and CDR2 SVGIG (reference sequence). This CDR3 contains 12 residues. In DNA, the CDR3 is TGTGCCTGGAGTACAGTTTCCTACGAGCAGTACTTC. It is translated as CAWSTVSYEQYF.

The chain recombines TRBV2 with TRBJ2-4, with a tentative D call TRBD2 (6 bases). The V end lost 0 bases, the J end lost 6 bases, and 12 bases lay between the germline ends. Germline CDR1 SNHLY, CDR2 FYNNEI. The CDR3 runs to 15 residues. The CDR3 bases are TGTGCCAGCAGTGAAGCGATGCGGGGAAGAAACATTCAGTACTTC. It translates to CASSEAMRGRNIQYF.

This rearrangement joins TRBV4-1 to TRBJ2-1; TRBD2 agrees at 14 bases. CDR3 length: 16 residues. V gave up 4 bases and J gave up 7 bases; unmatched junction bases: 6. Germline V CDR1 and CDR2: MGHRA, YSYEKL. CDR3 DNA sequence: TGCGCCAGCAGCCCCCGACTAGCGGGAGGGGTGAATGAGCAGTTCTTC. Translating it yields CASSPRLAGGVNEQFF.

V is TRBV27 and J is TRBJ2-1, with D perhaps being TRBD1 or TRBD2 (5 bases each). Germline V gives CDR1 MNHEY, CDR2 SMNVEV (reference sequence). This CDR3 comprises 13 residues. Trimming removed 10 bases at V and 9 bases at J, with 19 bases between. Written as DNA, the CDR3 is TGTGCCACCCGGGGCCCAGCGGTTATTGAGCAGTTCTTC. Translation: CATRGPAVIEQFF.

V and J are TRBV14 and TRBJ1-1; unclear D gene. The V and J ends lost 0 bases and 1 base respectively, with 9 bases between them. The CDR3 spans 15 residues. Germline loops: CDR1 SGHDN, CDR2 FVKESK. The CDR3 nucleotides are TGTGCCAGCAGCCAAGATGTTACAGCGAACACTGAAGCTTTCTTT. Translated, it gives CASSQDVTANTEAFF.

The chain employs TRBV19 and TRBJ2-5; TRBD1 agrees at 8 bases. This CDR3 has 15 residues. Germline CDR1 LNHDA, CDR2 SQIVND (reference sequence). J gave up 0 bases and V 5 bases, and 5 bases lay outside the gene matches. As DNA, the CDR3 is TGTGCCAGTAGTTCTAGGACAGGGAACCAAGAGACCCAGTACTTC. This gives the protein CASSSRTGNQETQYF.

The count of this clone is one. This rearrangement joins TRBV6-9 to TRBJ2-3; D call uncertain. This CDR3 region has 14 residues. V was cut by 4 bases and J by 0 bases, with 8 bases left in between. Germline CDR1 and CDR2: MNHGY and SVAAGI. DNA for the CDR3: TGTGCCAGCAGTTTGCCGGGTAGCACAGATACGCAGTATTTT. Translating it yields CASSLPGSTDTQYF.

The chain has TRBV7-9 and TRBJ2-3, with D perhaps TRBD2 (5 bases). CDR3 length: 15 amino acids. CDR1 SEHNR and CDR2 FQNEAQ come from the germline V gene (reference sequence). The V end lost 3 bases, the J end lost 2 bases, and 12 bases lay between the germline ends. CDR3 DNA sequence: TGTGCCAGCAGCTTTCTAGCATCGGACACAGATACGCAGTATTTT. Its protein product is CASSFLASDTDTQYF.

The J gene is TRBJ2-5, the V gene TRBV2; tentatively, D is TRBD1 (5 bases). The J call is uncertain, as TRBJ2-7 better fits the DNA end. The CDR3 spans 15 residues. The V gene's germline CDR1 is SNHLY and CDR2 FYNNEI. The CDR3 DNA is TGTGCCAGCAGTCCAGGGTTTTCCCGACACTACGAGCAGTACTTC. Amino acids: CASSPGFSRHYEQYF.

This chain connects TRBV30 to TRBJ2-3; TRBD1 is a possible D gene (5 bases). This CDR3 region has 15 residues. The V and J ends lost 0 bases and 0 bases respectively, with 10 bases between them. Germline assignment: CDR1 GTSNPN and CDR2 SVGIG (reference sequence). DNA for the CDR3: TGTGCCTGGAGTGTCAAGGGGATCAGCACAGATACGCAGTATTTT. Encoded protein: CAWSVKGISTDTQYF. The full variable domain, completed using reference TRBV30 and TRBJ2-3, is SQTIHQWPATLVQPVGSPLSLECTVEGTSNPNLYWYRQAAGRGLQLLFYSVGIGQISSEVPQNLSASRPQDRQFILSSKKLLLSDSGFYLCAWSVKGISTDTQYFGPGTRLTVL.

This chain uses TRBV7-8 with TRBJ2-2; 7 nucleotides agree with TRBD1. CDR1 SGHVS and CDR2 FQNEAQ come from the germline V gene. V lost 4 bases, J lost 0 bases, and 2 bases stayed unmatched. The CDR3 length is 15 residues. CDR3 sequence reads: CASSSDRANTGELFF. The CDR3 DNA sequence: TGTGCCAGCAGCTCAGACAGGGCGAACACCGGGGAGCTGTTTTTT.

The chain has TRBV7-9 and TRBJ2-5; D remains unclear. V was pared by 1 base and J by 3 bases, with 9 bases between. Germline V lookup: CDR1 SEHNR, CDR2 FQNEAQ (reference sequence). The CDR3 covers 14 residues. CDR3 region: CASSLVSAKETQYF. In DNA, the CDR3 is TGTGCCAGCAGCTTAGTTTCAGCTAAAGAGACCCAGTACTTC. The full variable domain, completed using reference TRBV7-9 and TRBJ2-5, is DTGVSQNPRHKITKRGQNVTFRCDPISEHNRLYWYRQTLGQGPEFLTYFQNEAQLEKSRLLSDRFSAERPKGSFSTLEIQRTEQGDSAMYLCASSLVSAKETQYFGPGTRLLVL.

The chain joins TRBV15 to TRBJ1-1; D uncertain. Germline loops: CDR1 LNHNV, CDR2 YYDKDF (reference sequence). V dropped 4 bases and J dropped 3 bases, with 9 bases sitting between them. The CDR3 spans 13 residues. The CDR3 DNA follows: TGTGCCACCAGCACCTCCAGCTACACTGAAGCTTTCTTT. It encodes CATSTSSYTEAFF.

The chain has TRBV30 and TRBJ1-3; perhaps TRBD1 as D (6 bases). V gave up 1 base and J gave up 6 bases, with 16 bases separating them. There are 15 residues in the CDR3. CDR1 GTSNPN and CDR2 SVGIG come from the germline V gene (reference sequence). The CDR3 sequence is CAWSAGQPGENTIYF. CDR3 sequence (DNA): TGTGCCTGGAGTGCGGGACAACCTGGGGAAAACACCATATATTTT.

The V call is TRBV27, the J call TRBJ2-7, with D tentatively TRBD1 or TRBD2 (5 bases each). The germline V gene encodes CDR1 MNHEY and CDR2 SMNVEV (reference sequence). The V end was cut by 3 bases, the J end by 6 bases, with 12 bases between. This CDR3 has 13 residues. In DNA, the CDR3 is TGTGCCAGCAGTTTGGGACGGGACCTCGAGCAGTACTTC. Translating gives CASSLGRDLEQYF.

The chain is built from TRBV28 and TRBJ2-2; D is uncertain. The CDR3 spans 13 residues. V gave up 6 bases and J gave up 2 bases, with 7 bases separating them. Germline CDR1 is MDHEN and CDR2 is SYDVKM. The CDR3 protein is CASSPHNTGELFF. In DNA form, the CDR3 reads TGTGCCAGCAGCCCACATAACACCGGGGAGCTGTTTTTT.

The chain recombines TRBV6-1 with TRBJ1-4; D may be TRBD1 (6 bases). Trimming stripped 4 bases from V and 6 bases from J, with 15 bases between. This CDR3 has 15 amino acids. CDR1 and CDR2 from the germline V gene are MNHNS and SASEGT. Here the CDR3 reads CASSGGRAGDEKLFF. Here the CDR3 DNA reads TGTGCCAGCAGTGGGGGTAGGGCAGGGGATGAAAAACTGTTTTTT.